This T cell receptor beta chain was found in a study of blood T cells in healthy people across ages. Study information: About one barcoded TCR beta cDNA was captured per two T cells. Study-level points and caveats: Long-lived and aged donors differed, with more naive CD4+ cells and higher diversity in the long-lived. Older age coincided with a roughly linear decline in TCR beta diversity per million T cells.

Germline CDR1 DFQATT, CDR2 SNEGSKA (reference sequence). The CDR3 extends over 13 amino acids. Primers used in a second PCR of about 7 to 12 cycles were a sample-barcoded 5' primer and a J-beta primer mix. In TCRdb, the 5' RACE reads were re-called with MiXCR into one record per CDR3 protein. The sample yields some 710,000 distinct CDR3 sequences, about a fifth seen once. A minimum of 5 micrograms of total RNA was extracted per sample. This clonotype was observed a single time. Its specificity is unknown. The sequenced material came from blood. The chain carries TRBV20-1 and TRBJ2-1; D may be TRBD1 (5 bases). This TCR came from a man aged 70-80 years in good health. The CDR3 region has the DNA TGCAGCGTCCCAGGGTTGCCCCACAATGAGCAGTTCTTC. Translated, it gives CSVPGLPHNEQFF.